The rows below give T cell receptor beta chains drawn from one sample of a study of identical twins. TCRdb re-called the 5' RACE reads with MiXCR, one entry per CDR3 protein. The table includes 1.5 million to 2 million distinct CDR3 sequences, about 31% detected once. Sequenced: cord blood. These receptors were taken from a newborn girl in good health. Both conserved end residues are part of each CDR3. A D gene is named only where the DNA matches it firmly. Rows give clone size only sometimes, using once, few, many, or a class for an expanded clone.

>TRBV20-1|few|NA|TRBJ2-3
TGCAGTGCTAGATTCGGGGTACGGGATACGCAGTATTTT
CSARFGVRDTQYF
>TRBV6-5|few|NA|TRBJ2-5
TGTGCCAGCAGTTACTGGGAAATCCGAGAGACCCAGTACTTC
CASSYWEIRETQYF
>TRBV27|NA|TRBD1|TRBJ1-5
TGTGCCAGCAACCCAGGGGGCGCTAATCAGCTCCAGCATTTT
CASNPGGANQLQHF
>TRBV4-1|few|NA|TRBJ2-7
TGCGCCAGCAGCCACAGGGGCCACGAGCAGTACTTC
CASSHRGHEQYF
>TRBV9|many|NA|TRBJ2-7
TGTGCCAGCAGCGTTGGGGATCTTTACGAGCAGTACTTC
CASSVGDLYEQYF
>TRBV29-1|NA|NA|TRBJ1-5
TGCAGCGTGGCGATGGGGCTGGAGCAGCCCCAGCATTTT
CSVAMGLEQPQHF
>TRBV27|few|TRBD1|TRBJ1-4
TGTGCCAGCAGTTTCGTGGTGGGACAGGGTGAAAAACTGTTTTTT
CASSFVVGQGEKLFF
>TRBV20-1|few|TRBD2|TRBJ2-3
TGCAGTGCTAGCGGGAGGCCTCGAACGGATACGCAGTATTTT
CSASGRPRTDTQYF
>TRBV27|few|NA|TRBJ2-4
TGTGCCAGCAGTTCCGGGTGGATTCAGTACTTC
CASSSGWIQYF
>TRBV12-3/TRBV12-4|few|TRBD2|TRBJ2-1
TGTGCCAGCACCACCCGACGGGCGGGGGGACCCTACAATGAGCAGTTCTTC
CASTTRRAGGPYNEQFF
>TRBV20-1|NA|TRBD2|TRBJ2-1
TGCAGTGCTAGCTCGGGACTAGCGGGGGGGCCTCGGTTCTCCTACAATGAGCAGTTCTTC
CSASSGLAGGPRFSYNEQFF
>TRBV20-1|NA|TRBD2|TRBJ2-7
TGCAGTGCTGACACCGACCCGACTAGCGGGGGGCGATACGAGCAGTACTTC
CSADTDPTSGGRYEQYF
>TRBV6-1|few|NA|TRBJ1-6
TGTGCCAGCAGTGAGGTGAAAAATTCACCCCTCCACTTT
CASSEVKNSPLHF
>TRBV6-2/TRBV6-3|few|TRBD2|TRBJ2-1
TGTGCCAGCAGTTACCCCGGACTAGTCTCCTACAATGAGCAGTTCTTC
CASSYPGLVSYNEQFF
>TRBV5-1|NA|NA|TRBJ2-3
TGCGCCAGCAGCTCGAGGTGTGCAGATACGCAGTATTTT
CASSSRCADTQYF
>TRBV9|few|NA|TRBJ2-1
TGTGCCAGCAGCGTATTCGGTGAGCAGTTCTTC
CASSVFGEQFF
>TRBV18|NA|NA|TRBJ1-1
TGTGCCAGCTCACCATTTCTTGAGGGGACTGAAGCTTTCTTT
CASSPFLEGTEAFF
>TRBV14|NA|TRBD2|TRBJ2-1
TGTGCCAGCAGCCAAAAGGTTCCGCTAGCGGGGAGGTACAATGAGCAGTTCTTC
CASSQKVPLAGRYNEQFF
>TRBV14|once|TRBD2|TRBJ2-1
TGTGCCAGCAGCCCCCGGACTAGATACAATGAGCAGTTCTTC
CASSPRTRYNEQFF
>TRBV27|NA|NA|TRBJ2-6
TGTGCCAGCAGTTTATGGGGGATAGGATCTGGGGCCAACGTCCTGACTTTC
CASSLWGIGSGANVLTF
>TRBV20-1|few|NA|TRBJ1-6
TGCAGTGCTAGAAGACACAAGAGCTCCTATAATTCACCCCTCCACTTT
CSARRHKSSYNSPLHF
>TRBV29-1|many|NA|TRBJ2-1
TGCAGCTCCCGGCCGGCCTACAATGAGCAGTTCTTC
CSSRPAYNEQFF
>TRBV6-1|many|TRBD2|TRBJ2-1
TGTGCCAGCAGTGTCTTCGGCGGGAGGGAGGTTGACAATGAGCAGTTCTTC
CASSVFGGREVDNEQFF
>TRBV11-3|NA|NA|TRBJ2-3
TGTGACAGCAGCTTAGGCGGGACAGCCAGCACAGATACGCAGTATTTT
CDSSLGGTASTDTQYF
>TRBV5-1|once|NA|TRBJ1-6
TGCGCCAGCAGCTTGGTTCCGGGCAGCATCTCCTATAATTCACCCCTCCACTTT
CASSLVPGSISYNSPLHF
>TRBV29-1|many|NA|TRBJ2-5
TGCAGCGCCGCTCTGGGAGGAGAGACCCAGTACTTC
CSAALGGETQYF
>TRBV5-1|NA|NA|TRBJ2-2
TGCGCCAGCAGCTTAGGCAACACGAACACCGGGGAGCTGTTTTTT
CASSLGNTNTGELFF
>TRBV20-1|few|NA|TRBJ1-2
TGCAGTGCTATAGACAGAGTCACAGACTATGGCTACACCTTC
CSAIDRVTDYGYTF
>TRBV7-2|NA|NA|TRBJ1-5
TGTGCCAGCAGCTTAGTACAGGGCCCTAATCAGCCCCAGCATTTT
CASSLVQGPNQPQHF
>TRBV6-6|few|NA|TRBJ2-1
TGTGCCAGCAGTTACGAGGCTAGAGATCAGTTCTTC
CASSYEARDQFF
>TRBV5-1|few|TRBD2|TRBJ2-1
TGCGCCAGCAGCTTGGTTGTAGCGGGGGGACAATGGGGGCAGTTCTTC
CASSLVVAGGQWGQFF
>TRBV27|NA|NA|TRBJ1-2
TGTGCCAGCAGTTTATCGTCAGATATTAACTATGGCTACACCTTC
CASSLSSDINYGYTF
>TRBV3-1|NA|NA|TRBJ2-1
TGTGCCAGCAGCCCATTACTTTTAAGCTCCTACAATGAGCAGTTCTTC
CASSPLLLSSYNEQFF
>TRBV5-1|NA|NA|TRBJ1-4
TGCGCCAGCCAACGCTTGGGGGGGATTGGCGAAGAACTGTTTTTT
CASQRLGGIGEELFF
>TRBV7-2|many|NA|TRBJ1-2
TGTGCCAGCAGCCTCCATCGTACAACTAACTATGGCTACACCTTC
CASSLHRTTNYGYTF
>TRBV11-2|NA|TRBD1|TRBJ2-6
TGTGCCAGCAGCTATCTGACAGGGGAAGTCTCTGGGGCCAACGTCCTGACTTTC
CASSYLTGEVSGANVLTF